A selection of T cell receptor beta chains follows, all from one sample in a study of blood T cell repertoires in COVID-19. Using immunoSEQ multiplex PCR, the repertoire was profiled, and TCRdb retains in-frame clones only, with some absent. The repertoire holds a few hundred thousand clones, with about 87% as singletons. Sequenced sample: PBMCs or T cells enriched from blood (not recorded which). These receptors came from a woman aged 45-65 years who had recovered from COVID-19. Both conserved end residues are part of each CDR3. The D gene is left open where the match is weak. Clone size appears in some rows only: once, few, many, or a class for an expanded clone.

-	-	TRBV27	TRBJ1-4	TGTGCCAGCAGTTTAATTGGGGGCGCGGGTGAAAAACTGTTTTTT	CASSLIGGAGEKLFF
TRBD2	few	TRBV7-2	TRBJ2-1	TGTGCCAGCAGCTATTCTAGCGGGGGGGGCCACAATGAGCAGTTCTTC	CASSYSSGGGHNEQFF
-	-	TRBV5-1	TRBJ1-4	TGCGCCAGCAGCGTTCGGGGGTATGGGACTAATGAAAAACTGTTTTTT	CASSVRGYGTNEKLFF
TRBD1	-	TRBV30	TRBJ1-1	TGTGCCTGGAACAGGGGGCCCGGGACTGAAGCTTTCTTT	CAWNRGPGTEAFF
-	once	TRBV7-8	TRBJ1-5	TGTGCCAGCAGCTTAATCCGCGGTCAGCCCCAGCATTTT	CASSLIRGQPQHF
-	-	TRBV4-2	TRBJ2-7	TGTGCCAGCAGCCAAGAGAGCGGACAGTTGGGCACCTACGAGCAGTACTTC	CASSQESGQLGTYEQYF
TRBD2	-	TRBV2	TRBJ2-6	TGTGCCAGCAGTGAGAGAGGGAGGGTCGGGGCCAACGTCCTGACTTTC	CASSERGRVGANVLTF
-	-	TRBV5-5	TRBJ2-6	TGTGCCAGCAGCTTGGACAGGGCGTATGGGGCCAACGTCCTGACTTTC	CASSLDRAYGANVLTF
TRBD2	-	TRBV4-3	TRBJ2-3	TGCGCCAGCAGCCTAGCGGGGAGCACAGATACGCAGTATTTT	CASSLAGSTDTQYF
-	many	TRBV5-4	TRBJ2-3	TGTGCCAGCAGCTTGGATCAGGGATCTGCAGATACGCAGTATTTT	CASSLDQGSADTQYF
TRBD1	-	TRBV9	TRBJ1-1	TGTGCCAGCAGACAGGGGTTGGACACTGAAGCTTTCTTT	CASRQGLDTEAFF
-	-	TRBV30	TRBJ1-1	TGTGCCTGGAGTGTAGAGTTTAACACTGAAGCTTTCTTT	CAWSVEFNTEAFF
TRBD1	-	TRBV7-9	TRBJ2-1	TGTGCCAGCAGCTTACCTTACGGACAGGGCGGTGAGCAGTTCTTC	CASSLPYGQGGEQFF
-	-	TRBV19	TRBJ1-2	TGTGCCAGTAGTATCCCCGCGGGTTTGGAAGGCTACACCTTC	CASSIPAGLEGYTF
TRBD1	-	TRBV28	TRBJ1-4	TGTGCCAGCAGAACAGGGACAGCCCCAACTAATGAAAAACTGTTTTTT	CASRTGTAPTNEKLFF
-	-	TRBV4-3	TRBJ2-7	TGCGCCAGCAGCCAAGACGCGAGTACCTCCTACGAGCAGTACTTC	CASSQDASTSYEQYF
TRBD1	-	TRBV18	TRBJ1-2	TGTGCCAGCTCACCAGGCCAGGGGGCGAAGAGTTCTGGCTACACCTTC	CASSPGQGAKSSGYTF
-	-	TRBV7-9	TRBJ1-4	TGTGCCAGCAGCTTTGGAGGGACTGATCGTAATGAAAAACTGTTTTTT	CASSFGGTDRNEKLFF
-	-	TRBV28	TRBJ1-1	TGTGCCAGCAGGCAACCAGGGGTGAAAGGGACTGAAGCTTTCTTT	CASRQPGVKGTEAFF
TRBD1	-	TRBV19	TRBJ1-4	TGTGCCAGTAGCAAAAGGGGACAGGGTGGGGAAAAACTGTTTTTT	CASSKRGQGGEKLFF
-	-	TRBV2	TRBJ2-1	TGTGCCAGCAGTGACAGGGGTATCACCTACAATGAGCAGTTCTTC	CASSDRGITYNEQFF
TRBD1	-	TRBV11-2	TRBJ1-1	TGTGCCAGCAGCTTAGATCGGGGACAGGGTTTCACTGAAGCTTTCTTT	CASSLDRGQGFTEAFF
-	-	TRBV10-3	TRBJ1-4	TGTGCCATCAGCGGGGGGGGCGGCGAAAAACTGTTTTTT	CAISGGGGEKLFF
TRBD1	-	TRBV5-1	TRBJ2-5	TGCGCCAGCAGCTACGGGACAGGGCAGATGGAGACCCAGTACTTC	CASSYGTGQMETQYF
-	-	TRBV10-3	TRBJ1-1	TGTGCCATCAGTGAGTCGTTTAAGGGGCGGTCCGAATCAGAAGCTTTCTTT	CAISESFKGRSESEAFF
-	-	TRBV30	TRBJ2-6	TGTGCCTTCGCGACTAGGGGCATAGGGGCCAACGTCCTGACTTTC	CAFATRGIGANVLTF
TRBD1	-	TRBV30	TRBJ1-4	TGTGCCTGGAGTAGGACAGGGGGCCTTGAAAAACTGTTTTTT	CAWSRTGGLEKLFF
-	few	TRBV6-5	TRBJ1-2	TGTGCCAGCAGTTACATAGGGCCAGCGGGCTATGGCTACACCTTC	CASSYIGPAGYGYTF
-	-	TRBV27	TRBJ1-5	TGTGCCAGCAGTTTCCCAAATCAGCCCCAGCATTTT	CASSFPNQPQHF
-	few	TRBV28	TRBJ2-7	TGTGCCAGCAATTCTCCAGGGCAGGGACCGGAGGGGCAGTACTTC	CASNSPGQGPEGQYF
TRBD1	once	TRBV11-2	TRBJ1-2	TGTGCCAGCAGCCGGACAGGTCCAGCTCCTGGCTACACCTTC	CASSRTGPAPGYTF
-	-	TRBV7-9	TRBJ2-2	TGTGGTAAGGGGGATCCGAACACCGGGGAGCTGTTTTTT	CGKGDPNTGELFF
-	-	TRBV4-1	TRBJ1-1	TGCGCCAGCAGCCAGCCCTCGCGAAGCGTCACTGAAGCTTTCTTT	CASSQPSRSVTEAFF
-	once	TRBV5-1	TRBJ2-2	TGCGCCAGCAGAGAAAACAGCTACACCGGGGAGCTGTTTTTT	CASRENSYTGELFF
TRBD1	-	TRBV19	TRBJ1-5	TGTGCCAGTAGTATAGGGACAGGGAGCCATAGCAATCAGCCCCAGCATTTT	CASSIGTGSHSNQPQHF
-	-	TRBV10-3	TRBJ1-6	TGTGCCATCAGTGATGAATGGTCAACGCAGGGAGGTAATTCACCCCTCCACTTT	CAISDEWSTQGGNSPLHF
-	-	TRBV7-2	TRBJ1-1	TGTGCCAGCAGCTTAGGGCCCTTTAGCCAAGGGAGGAACACTGAAGCTTTCTTT	CASSLGPFSQGRNTEAFF
-	-	TRBV6-5	TRBJ2-3	TGTGCCAGCAGGACGGCTGAGAGGATCCAGTATTTT	CASRTAERIQYF
-	-	TRBV7-9	TRBJ1-6	TGTGCCAGCAGCTTCGGGGAGGGGCATTCACCCCTCCACTTT	CASSFGEGHSPLHF
TRBD1	few	TRBV27	TRBJ1-1	TGTGCCAGCACCCGCGCAGGGGGCGTCGGGAGCACTGAAGCTTTCTTT	CASTRAGGVGSTEAFF
TRBD1	-	TRBV4-3	TRBJ1-2	TGCGCCGCACAGGGGAACTATGGCTACACCTTC	CAAQGNYGYTF